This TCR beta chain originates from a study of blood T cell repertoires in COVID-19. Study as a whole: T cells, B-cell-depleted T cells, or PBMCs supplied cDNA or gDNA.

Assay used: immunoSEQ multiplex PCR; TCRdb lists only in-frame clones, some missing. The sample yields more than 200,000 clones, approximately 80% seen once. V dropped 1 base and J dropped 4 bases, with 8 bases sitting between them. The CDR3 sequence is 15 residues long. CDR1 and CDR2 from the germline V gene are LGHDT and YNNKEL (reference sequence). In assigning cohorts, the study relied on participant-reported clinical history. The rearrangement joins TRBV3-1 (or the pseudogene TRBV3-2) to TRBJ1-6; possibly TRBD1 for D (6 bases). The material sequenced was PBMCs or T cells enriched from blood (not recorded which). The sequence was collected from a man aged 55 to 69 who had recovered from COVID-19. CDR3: CASSQGDRYNSPLHF. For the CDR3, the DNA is TGTGCCAGCAGCCAAGGAGACAGGTATAATTCACCCCTCCACTTT.